This TCR beta chain was sequenced during a study of T-cell reconstitution after alpha-beta-depleted transplantation in children. Study findings and constraints: Reportedly, roughly two months post-transplant, alpha-beta T cells arose from several hundred expanded graft clones. Once a year had passed after transplant, T-cell counts and diversity came mostly from newly produced T cells.

Unique molecular identifiers featured in how the TCRbeta library was prepared. One entry per CDR3 protein, called by TCRdb with MiXCR from the PCR reads. This table has hundreds of thousands of distinct CDR3 sequences, roughly 10% appearing once. This clonotype has only a few counts. Its antigen remains unidentified. Trimming removed 4 bases from V and 4 bases from J; junction bases left unmatched: 10. The germline CDR1 and CDR2 sequences are SGDLS and YYNGEE. CDR3 length: 17 residues. Sequences were derived from PBMCs, sampled before TCRalphabeta/CD19-depleted stem cell transplant. This TCR was sampled from a child less than two years old with acute myeloid leukemia, due to receive a stem cell transplant. This rearrangement joins TRBV9 to TRBJ2-3; 12 nucleotides match TRBD2. CDR3 in amino acids: CASSPRLAGVRADTQYF. CDR3 nucleotide sequence: TGTGCCAGCAGCCCTCGACTAGCGGGAGTGAGGGCAGATACGCAGTATTTT.